This T cell receptor (beta chain) stems from a study of blood T cell repertoires in COVID-19. This clone was seen once. Produced via immunoSEQ multiplex PCR; TCRdb's table is partial and in-frame only. This sample has 53,000 or so clones; around 80% occur once, and the top ten carry over 3%. CDR1 is SNHLY, CDR2 FYNNEI, per germline. Trimming at V came to 6 bases and at J to 4 bases, leaving 6 bases not matched to a gene. The CDR3 totals 15 residues. The clonotype comes from a man between 60 and 70 years old with acute or convalescent COVID-19. Sequencing was performed on peripheral blood. J is TRBJ2-3 and V is TRBV2, with 11 bases matching TRBD2. The CDR3 nucleotides are TGTGCCAGCAGGAAGACTAGCGGGACGGCAGATACGCAGTATTTT. Amino acids: CASRKTSGTADTQYF.